The 20 T cell receptor beta chains below all came from one sample that was sequenced in a study of CD8 T cells in ankylosing spondylitis. TCRdb analysed the 5' RACE reads with MiXCR anew, one entry per CDR3 protein. Among approximately 260,000 distinct CDR3 sequences, about 20% were seen once, and the ten largest hold more than 25%. Source material: blood, either unsorted or a sorted T cell fraction (not recorded which). The receptors come from a male donor with ankylosing spondylitis or in good health (not recorded which).

This clonotype was detected only a few times. V usage is TRBV19 and J usage is TRBJ2-3; D gene unclear. CDR1 LNHDA and CDR2 SQIVND come from the germline V gene (reference sequence). V lost 5 bases, J lost 6 bases, and 12 bases lay in between. This CDR3 comprises 13 residues. CDR3 loop: CASSSGPVDTQYF. In nucleotides, the CDR3 is TGTGCCAGTAGTTCAGGCCCAGTGGATACGCAGTATTTT.

This clonotype was seen just once. The J gene is TRBJ2-1, the V gene TRBV4-3; 14 bases agree with TRBD2. Unmatched junction bases numbered 4, after V lost 4 bases and J lost 8 bases. This CDR3 comprises 15 residues. Looked up from germline, CDR1 is LGHNA and CDR2 is YSLEER. CDR3 DNA sequence: TGCGCCAGCAGCCTCGGGACTAGCGGGAGCTATGAGCAGTTCTTC. Its protein product is CASSLGTSGSYEQFF.

The chain recombines TRBV12-3 or TRBV12-4 with TRBJ2-5, with D unresolved. V dropped 6 bases and J dropped 2 bases, with 10 bases sitting between them. This CDR3 is built from 13 residues. This chain's CDR3 is CASSSFGQETQYF. The CDR3 DNA reads as TGTGCCAGCAGCTCCTTCGGACAAGAGACCCAGTACTTC.

The chain links TRBV19 to TRBJ2-7, with D perhaps matching TRBD2 (5 bases). The germline V gene has CDR1 LNHDA and CDR2 SQIVND (reference sequence). Trimming left V 5 bases short and J 7 bases short, with 21 bases between. The CDR3 spans 15 residues. The DNA for the CDR3 is TGTGCCAGTAGTTTCTTCAACAGCGGTCCGGGGGAGCAGTACTTC. Translated, it gives CASSFFNSGPGEQYF.

This clonotype was counted at least ten times. The chain employs TRBV5-6 and TRBJ2-1, with D possibly matching TRBD2 (6 bases). The V and J ends lost 0 bases and 6 bases respectively, with 7 bases between them. Germline V gene data show CDR1 as SGHDT and CDR2 as YYEEEE. The CDR3 is made up of 13 amino acids. CDR3 loop: CASSLVGGNEQFF. In DNA form, the CDR3 reads TGTGCCAGCAGCTTGGTCGGGGGCAATGAGCAGTTCTTC.

The sample holds a few counts of this clonotype. The chain is built from TRBV11-1 and TRBJ1-1; tentatively, D is TRBD1 (5 bases). The CDR3 covers 20 residues. In germline, CDR1 is SGHAT, CDR2 FQDESV (reference sequence). Trimming left V 6 bases short and J 0 bases short, with 29 bases between. The CDR3 protein is CASRLRAPGGGGTMNTEAFF. The CDR3 nucleotides read TGTGCCAGCAGACTCCGCGCCCCGGGGGGAGGTGGGACCATGAACACTGAAGCTTTCTTT.

About this clonotype itself: A much bigger clone sits one base away, suggesting this may be a read error. The chain combines TRBV12-3 or TRBV12-4 with TRBJ2-7; weak D call: TRBD2 (6 bases). This CDR3 is 14 amino acids long. The CDR3 DNA reads as TGTGCCAGCACCCCGGGGACTTCCCCGTGGGAGCAGTCCTTC. This gives the protein CASTPGTSPWEQSF.

V gene TRBV7-6 combines with J gene TRBJ2-1; D is ambiguous. Germline assignment: CDR1 SGHVS and CDR2 FNYEAQ. The CDR3 totals 14 residues. Trimming cost V 5 bases and J 4 bases, with 12 bases left between them. The CDR3 sequence: CASSPAVIYNEQFF. DNA for the CDR3: TGTGCCAGCAGCCCCGCGGTGATATACAATGAGCAGTTCTTC. Full variable domain (rest looked up from reference TRBV7-6 and TRBJ2-1): GAGVSQSPRYKVTKRGQDVALRCDPISGHVSLYWYRQALGQGPEFLTYFNYEAQQDKSGLPNDRFSAERPEGSISTLTIQRTEQRDSAMYRCASSPAVIYNEQFFGPGTRLTVL.

There are many counts of this clonotype. V is TRBV12-3 or TRBV12-4 and J is TRBJ2-5; the D is unclear. This CDR3 has 11 amino acids. Trimming removed 4 bases at V and 5 bases at J, with 5 bases between. DNA for the CDR3: TGTGCCAGCAGTTCCGACGAGACCCAGTACTTC. Its protein is CASSSDETQYF.

V and J are TRBV11-2 and TRBJ1-1; D not resolved. The V gene lost 8 bases and the J gene lost 12 bases, with 13 bases spanning the gap. Looked up from germline, CDR1 is SGHAT and CDR2 is FQNNGV. The CDR3 covers 10 residues. The CDR3 DNA is TGTGCCAGCGCGACTCAGGAGACTTTCTTT. Residues: CASATQETFF. Using reference TRBV11-2 and TRBJ1-1 for the parts outside the CDR3, the full variable domain is EAGVAQSPRYKIIEKRQSVAFWCNPISGHATLYWYQQILGQGPKLLIQFQNNGVVDDSQLPKDRFSAERLKGVDSTLKIQPAKLEDSAVYLCASATQETFFGQGTRLTVV.

CDR3 residues: CASLDNRGGSSYNEQFF. CDR3 DNA: TGTGCCAGCCTGGACAATCGGGGTGGCAGCTCCTACAATGAGCAGTTCTTC. The V call is TRBV6-4, the J call TRBJ2-1, with D perhaps being TRBD1 or TRBD2 (5 bases each). The CDR3 is 17 amino acids. Germline V CDR1 and CDR2: MRHNA, SNTAGT. The V end lost 8 bases, the J end lost 0 bases, and 20 bases lay between the germline ends.

The gene calls are TRBV6-5 and TRBJ2-1; possibly TRBD1 for D (6 bases). The CDR3 is 16 residues long. The V end was cut by 0 bases, the J end by 2 bases, with 11 bases between. Germline V gives CDR1 MNHEY, CDR2 SVGAGI. Here the CDR3 reads CASSYSQGLAYNEQFF. The CDR3 coding sequence is TGTGCCAGCAGTTACTCACAGGGCCTCGCCTACAATGAGCAGTTCTTC.

The J gene is TRBJ2-2, the V gene TRBV6-2 or TRBV6-3, with 12 bases aligning to TRBD2. V gave up 7 bases and J gave up 9 bases; unmatched junction bases: 12. Germline CDR1 is MNHEY and CDR2 is SVGEGT. The CDR3 has 16 residues. CDR3 amino acids: CASTTGLAGSHRELFF. In DNA, the CDR3 is TGTGCCAGCACCACCGGACTAGCGGGATCCCACCGGGAGCTGTTTTTT.

The rearrangement joins TRBV6-5 to TRBJ2-7; 11 positions match TRBD1. With 0 bases clipped from V and 5 bases from J, the junction kept 6 bases outside the gene matches. This CDR3 has 16 amino acids. Germline V gene data show CDR1 as MNHEY and CDR2 as SVGAGI. The CDR3 sequence is CASSYSILGQGDEQYF. Here the CDR3 DNA reads TGTGCCAGCAGTTACTCGATTTTGGGACAGGGGGACGAGCAGTACTTC.

This chain connects TRBV29-1 to TRBJ2-7; D unresolved. This CDR3 is 13 amino acids long. Germline CDR1 SQVTM, CDR2 ANQGSEA. V dropped 4 bases and J dropped 4 bases, with 14 bases sitting between them. The CDR3 spells CSVGVRTAYEQYF. As DNA, the CDR3 is TGCAGCGTTGGTGTACGAACCGCATACGAGCAGTACTTC.

This clonotype appeared many times. The chain is built from TRBV29-1 and TRBJ2-7, with D possibly matching TRBD1 (5 bases). Germline CDR1 SQVTM, CDR2 ANQGSEA. V was pared by 0 bases and J by 0 bases, with 9 bases between. The CDR3 runs to 14 residues. The CDR3 sequence is CSVEDLDSSYEQYF. The CDR3 nucleotides read TGCAGCGTTGAAGATCTTGACAGCTCCTACGAGCAGTACTTC.

The chain joins TRBV6-1 to TRBJ2-7; perhaps TRBD2 as D (6 bases). The CDR3 loop spans 15 amino acids. The V end lost 5 bases, the J end lost 3 bases, and 17 bases lay between the germline ends. CDR1 and CDR2 (germline): MNHNS, SASEGT. In DNA, the CDR3 is TGTGCCAGCAGTCCAAGCTCCGGGAGTTACTACGAGCAGTACTTC. Translation: CASSPSSGSYYEQYF.

CDR3 nucleotides: TGCAGCGTTAGGGGGGGTACGGCAGGGGAGAGGTACGAGCAGTACTTC. Amino acids: CSVRGGTAGERYEQYF. The chain couples TRBV29-1 to TRBJ2-7; D perhaps matches TRBD2 (7 bases). The CDR3 runs 16 residues. Germline assignment: CDR1 SQVTM and CDR2 ANQGSEA. Trimming pared 5 bases from V and 4 bases from J, leaving 24 bases between.

This clonotype has only a few counts. V is TRBV12-3 or TRBV12-4 and J is TRBJ2-1; 8 positions match TRBD2. CDR3 length: 12 amino acids. V dropped 7 bases and J dropped 5; count of bases not matched to a gene: 1. The CDR3 DNA sequence: TGTGCCAGCATACTAGCGGACAATGAGCAGTTCTTC. It translates to CASILADNEQFF.

The chain employs TRBV5-1 and TRBJ2-7, with D maybe TRBD1 (6 bases). V was cut by 4 bases and J by 4 bases, with 27 bases left in between. CDR1 is SGHRS and CDR2 is YFSETQ in the germline V gene. This CDR3 has 18 residues. CDR3: CASSPPADVWDTEYEQYF. Here the CDR3 DNA reads TGCGCCAGCAGCCCCCCGGCTGATGTTTGGGACACTGAATACGAGCAGTACTTC.